Following are 20 T cell receptor beta chains from one sample sequenced in a study of neurological immune-mediated disorders. TCRdb redid the calling of the 5' RACE reads with MiXCR, one entry per CDR3 protein. The table has approximately 74,000 distinct CDR3 sequences, 4% to 6% seen once. Sequenced input: PBMCs. Every receptor here comes from a young man with multiple sclerosis.

This clonotype was counted once. This rearrangement joins TRBV7-9 to TRBJ2-3; TRBD2 matches 8 bases. The CDR3 totals 15 residues. Germline V gene sequence: CDR1 SEHNR, CDR2 FQNEAQ (reference sequence). V was pared by 5 bases and J by 5 bases, with 9 bases of the junction left unmatched. CDR3 amino acids: CASSLTGGGEDTQYF. The CDR3 DNA sequence: TGTGCCAGCAGCCTAACCGGGGGGGGAGAAGATACGCAGTATTTT.

In its sample, this clonotype was seen many times. This sequence joins TRBV7-9 and TRBJ2-5, with D perhaps given as TRBD1 or TRBD2 (7 bases each). This CDR3 is 17 amino acids long. Trimming cost V 5 bases and J 2 bases, with 21 bases left between them. The V gene's germline CDR1 is SEHNR and CDR2 FQNEAQ (reference sequence). CDR3: CASSHRGSLAEQETQYF. DNA of the CDR3: TGTGCCAGCAGCCACAGGGGCAGTCTAGCGGAGCAAGAGACCCAGTACTTC. The full variable domain, in which reference TRBV7-9 and TRBJ2-5 provide the parts outside the CDR3, is DTGVSQNPRHKITKRGQNVTFRCDPISEHNRLYWYRQTLGQGPEFLTYFQNEAQLEKSRLLSDRFSAERPKGSFSTLEIQRTEQGDSAMYLCASSHRGSLAEQETQYFGPGTRLLVL.

This clonotype appeared many times. The V call is TRBV3-1, the J call TRBJ1-6; D is unclear. Trimming shortened V by 2 bases and J by 9 bases, and 5 bases separated the two germline ends. The V gene's germline CDR1 is LGHDT and CDR2 YNNKEL (reference sequence). CDR3 length: 12 amino acids. The DNA for the CDR3 is TGTGCCAGCAGCCAAACCATTTCACCCCTCCACTTT. This translates into CASSQTISPLHF.

Concerning this clonotype itself: A much larger clone differs from this one at a single base, so this may be a read error. The chain recombines TRBV20-1 with TRBJ2-7; D possibly corresponds to TRBD1 (5 bases). There are 13 residues in the CDR3. V was shortened by 6 bases and J by 1 base, with 13 bases between the two germline ends. Germline V CDR1 and CDR2: DFQATT, SNEGSKA (reference sequence). The CDR3 protein is CSAGRTTSYEQYF. CDR3 nucleotide sequence: TGCAGTGCCGGGCGGACAACTTCCTACGAGCAGTACTTC.

In this sample, this clonotype turned up many times. V is TRBV3-1 and J is TRBJ2-3; D might be TRBD2 (6 bases). Per the germline V gene, CDR1 is LGHDT and CDR2 is YNNKEL (reference sequence). The CDR3 covers 14 residues. The V gene lost 1 base and the J gene lost 6 bases, with 11 bases spanning the gap. CDR3 loop: CASSQAGEGDTQYF. The CDR3 nucleotides are TGTGCCAGCAGCCAAGCGGGAGAGGGGGATACGCAGTATTTT.

On this clonotype: Since the CDR3 does not end with the conserved phenylalanine or tryptophan, this likely comes from a read error. The rearrangement uses TRBV5-1 and TRBJ1-3; D gene unclear. Germline V CDR1 and CDR2: SGHRS, YFSETQ. This CDR3 has 15 residues. V shed 1 base and J shed 0 bases, with 8 bases lying between them. CDR3 nucleotides: TGCGCCAGCAGCTTGTCGTCTACCTCTGGAAACACCATATATAAT. This encodes CASSLSSTSGNTIYN.

This clonotype occurred many times. The chain joins TRBV5-1 to TRBJ2-3; D ambiguous. Germline values: CDR1 SGHRS, CDR2 YFSETQ. The germline V and J ends were trimmed by 1 base and 4 bases, with 10 bases remaining between them. CDR3 size: 14 residues. CDR3: CASSLLGRADTQYF. CDR3 nucleotides: TGCGCCAGCAGCTTGCTGGGTAGGGCAGATACGCAGTATTTT.

This clonotype was observed at least ten times. V usage is TRBV7-2 and J usage is TRBJ2-5; the match to TRBD2 covers 9 bases. This CDR3 spans 16 amino acids. J lost 5 bases, V lost 3 bases, and 10 bases had no gene match. CDR1 SGHTA and CDR2 FQGNSA come from the germline V gene. CDR3 protein: CASSFQGGRAAETQYF. Here the CDR3 DNA reads TGTGCCAGCAGCTTTCAGGGCGGGAGGGCCGCGGAGACCCAGTACTTC.

There are many counts of this clonotype. The chain joins TRBV20-1 to TRBJ2-2; 7 bases line up with TRBD2. This CDR3 has 15 amino acids. J lost 5 bases, V lost 3 bases, and 9 bases had no gene match. Germline V lookup: CDR1 DFQATT, CDR2 SNEGSKA (reference sequence). CDR3 coding DNA: TGCAGTGCTAGTTCGCTCTGGGGGGGGACCGGGGAGCTGTTTTTT. Translated: CSASSLWGGTGELFF.

The table lists this clonotype with a few counts. V gene TRBV4-1 combines with J gene TRBJ2-2; D uncertain. The CDR3 totals 11 residues. Looked up from germline, CDR1 is MGHRA and CDR2 is YSYEKL. V dropped 4 bases and J dropped 8 bases, with 5 bases sitting between them. The CDR3 region is CASSLEGELFF. CDR3 coding DNA: TGCGCCAGCAGCCTAGAAGGGGAGCTGTTTTTT.

This clonotype was seen at least ten times. The chain links TRBV28 to TRBJ1-1; D not certain. Trimming stripped 6 bases from V and 0 bases from J, with 8 bases between. Germline-derived CDR1 and CDR2 are MDHEN and SYDVKM. This CDR3 has 13 amino acids. CDR3 coding DNA: TGTGCCAGCAGAGTCAAAGTGAACACTGAAGCTTTCTTT. This sequence encodes CASRVKVNTEAFF. The full variable domain, completed using reference TRBV28 and TRBJ1-1, is DVKVTQSSRYLVKRTGEKVFLECVQDMDHENMFWYRQDPGLGLRLIYFSYDVKMKEKGDIPEGYSVSREKKERFSLILESASTNQTSMYLCASRVKVNTEAFFGQGTRLTVV.

Many counts were recorded for this clonotype. The rearrangement joins TRBV20-1 to TRBJ2-7; D is possibly TRBD2 (6 bases). The CDR3 is made up of 13 amino acids. Trimming took off 8 bases at V and 6 bases at J, with 20 bases between the two ends. Germline V gene lookup returns CDR1 DFQATT and CDR2 SNEGSKA (reference sequence). The CDR3 reads CSSFPGGIREQYF. The CDR3 DNA is TGCAGTTCCTTTCCGGGCGGGATTCGCGAGCAGTACTTC.

This clonotype was seen many times. The V and J genes are TRBV20-1 and TRBJ2-3; D unclear. The CDR3 has 13 amino acids. The V and J ends lost 3 bases and 3 bases respectively, with 10 bases between them. In germline, CDR1 is DFQATT, CDR2 SNEGSKA (reference sequence). This chain's CDR3 is CSARYTSTDTQYF. CDR3 sequence (DNA): TGCAGTGCTAGGTACACGTCGACAGATACGCAGTATTTT.

The sample holds many counts of this clonotype. V and J are TRBV6-5 and TRBJ1-2; D is unresolved. V gave up 0 bases and J gave up 8 bases, with 7 bases separating them. The CDR3 has 12 amino acids. Germline V gene data show CDR1 as MNHEY and CDR2 as SVGAGI. The CDR3 loop is CASSYSGYGYTF. The CDR3 coding sequence is TGTGCCAGCAGTTACTCGGGATACGGCTACACCTTC.

This clonotype came up many times. The chain recombines TRBV29-1 with TRBJ2-2; D not certain. The CDR3 contains 12 residues. Germline assignment: CDR1 SQVTM and CDR2 ANQGSEA. The CDR3 sequence: CTVGPSAGELFF. The CDR3 nucleotides read TGCACCGTCGGCCCGTCGGCCGGGGAGCTGTTTTTT.

The chain is built from TRBV6-2 or TRBV6-3 and TRBJ2-5, with 8 bases matching TRBD2. V lost 8 bases, J lost 5 bases, and 7 bases stayed unmatched. The CDR3 contains 13 residues. Germline loops: CDR1 MNHEY, CDR2 SVGEGT. The chain's CDR3 is CASREGLWETQYF. The CDR3 region has the DNA TGTGCCAGCCGGGAGGGATTATGGGAGACCCAGTACTTC.

This clonotype was seen at least ten times. This sequence joins TRBV7-2 and TRBJ1-5; D gene uncertain. V shed 1 base and J shed 4 bases, with 5 bases lying between them. The CDR3 is 13 amino acids. The germline CDR1 and CDR2 sequences are SGHTA and FQGNSA. CDR3 region: CASSLVHNQPQHF. CDR3 nucleotides: TGTGCCAGCAGCTTAGTACATAATCAGCCCCAGCATTTT.

The rearrangement uses TRBV7-3 and TRBJ2-1, with D tentatively TRBD2 (5 bases). The germline CDR1 and CDR2 sequences are SGHTA and FQGTGA. This CDR3 is built from 14 residues. V was shortened by 2 bases and J by 6 bases, with 11 bases between the two germline ends. The CDR3 loop reads CASSLRDSPNEQFF. CDR3 sequence (DNA): TGTGCCAGCAGCTTACGGGATAGCCCCAATGAGCAGTTCTTC. The full variable domain, with the rest looked up from reference TRBV7-3 and TRBJ2-1, is GAGVSQTPSNKVTEKGKYVELRCDPISGHTALYWYRQSLGQGPEFLIYFQGTGAADDSGLPNDRFFAVRPEGSVSTLKIQRTERGDSAVYLCASSLRDSPNEQFFGPGTRLTVL.

This clonotype came up many times. V is TRBV5-1 and J is TRBJ2-7, with TRBD1 as a possible D gene (6 bases). CDR1 SGHRS and CDR2 YFSETQ come from the germline V gene. This CDR3 contains 15 residues. The V end lost 1 base, the J end lost 3 bases, and 14 bases lay between the germline ends. The CDR3 DNA reads TGCGCCAGCAGCTTGTTGGCAGGGGCCTTCTACGAGCAGTACTTC. It codes for CASSLLAGAFYEQYF.

This clonotype was counted between two and nine times. This chain links TRBV6-1 with TRBJ1-5; tentative D call: TRBD1 (6 bases). CDR3 length: 14 residues. Trimming left V 3 bases short and J 7 bases short, with 13 bases between. Germline assignment: CDR1 MNHNS and CDR2 SASEGT. CDR3: CASSDGEGVQPQHF. The DNA of the CDR3 is TGTGCCAGCAGTGACGGCGAGGGGGTACAGCCCCAGCATTTT.